This TCR beta chain was captured by sequencing in a study of CD8+CD57+ T cells in acquired aplastic anemia. Profiles of TCR beta VDJ and CDR3 were generated from a genomic DNA template. TCRdb reprocessed the reads via MiXCR and lists one record per CDR3 protein. This sample yields 150,000 to 200,000 distinct CDR3 sequences, of which around 48% are seen a single time; approximately 3% belongs to the top ten. CD8+CD57+ cell expansion had been shown by flow cytometry in patients chosen for sequencing. This clonotype has a count of ten or more. The sequencing input was sorted CD4+, CD8+, or CD8+CD57+ T cells (not recorded which) from PBMCs. The receptor comes from a human donor with aplastic anemia.

The CDR3 region has the DNA TGCAGTGCTACATTTTTGGGGGTGACTGAAGCTTTCTTT. Translation gives CSATFLGVTEAFF. This chain links TRBV20-1 with TRBJ1-1, with D possibly TRBD1 on 5 matching bases. The CDR3 is 13 amino acids. V shed 4 bases and J shed 5 bases, with 14 bases lying between them. Germline V lookup: CDR1 DFQATT, CDR2 SNEGSKA (reference sequence).